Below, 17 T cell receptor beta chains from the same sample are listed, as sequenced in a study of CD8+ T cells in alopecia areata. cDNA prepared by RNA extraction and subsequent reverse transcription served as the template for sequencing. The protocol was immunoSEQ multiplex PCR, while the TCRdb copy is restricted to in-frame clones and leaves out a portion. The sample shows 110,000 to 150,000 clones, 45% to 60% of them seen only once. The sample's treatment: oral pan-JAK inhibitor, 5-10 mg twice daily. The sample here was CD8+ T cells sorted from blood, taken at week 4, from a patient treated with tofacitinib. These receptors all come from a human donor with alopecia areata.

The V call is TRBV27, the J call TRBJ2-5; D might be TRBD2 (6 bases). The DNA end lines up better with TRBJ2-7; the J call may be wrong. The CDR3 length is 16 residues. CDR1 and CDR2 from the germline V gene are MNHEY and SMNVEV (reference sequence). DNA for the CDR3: TGTGCCAGCAGTCCCTCCGGAGGGTTAATCTCCTACGAGCAGTACTTC. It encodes CASSPSGGLISYEQYF.

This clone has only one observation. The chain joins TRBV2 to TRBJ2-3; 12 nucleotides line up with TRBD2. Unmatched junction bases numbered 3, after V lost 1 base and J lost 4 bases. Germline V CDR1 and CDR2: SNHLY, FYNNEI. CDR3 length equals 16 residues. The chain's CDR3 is CASSEVASGGADTQYF. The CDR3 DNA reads TGTGCCAGCAGTGAAGTGGCTAGCGGGGGGGCAGATACGCAGTATTTT. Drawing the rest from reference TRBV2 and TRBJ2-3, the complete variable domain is EPEVTQTPSHQVTQMGQEVILRCVPISNHLYFYWYRQILGQKVEFLVSFYNNEISEKSEIFDDQFSVERPDGSNFTLKIRSTKLEDSAMYFCASSEVASGGADTQYFGPGTRLTVL.

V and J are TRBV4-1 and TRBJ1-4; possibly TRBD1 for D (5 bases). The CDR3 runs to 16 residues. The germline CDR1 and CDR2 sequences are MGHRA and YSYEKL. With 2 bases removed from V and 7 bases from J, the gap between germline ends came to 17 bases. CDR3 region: CASSQPTELFGEKLFF. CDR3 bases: TGCGCCAGCAGCCAACCGACAGAGCTTTTCGGTGAAAAACTGTTTTTT.

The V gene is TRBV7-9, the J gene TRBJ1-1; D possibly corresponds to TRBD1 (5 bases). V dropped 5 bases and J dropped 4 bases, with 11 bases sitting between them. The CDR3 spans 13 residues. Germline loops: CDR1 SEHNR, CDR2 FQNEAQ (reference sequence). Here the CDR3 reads CASSRGGGTEAFF. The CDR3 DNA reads TGTGCCAGCAGCAGGGGTGGGGGCACTGAAGCTTTCTTT.

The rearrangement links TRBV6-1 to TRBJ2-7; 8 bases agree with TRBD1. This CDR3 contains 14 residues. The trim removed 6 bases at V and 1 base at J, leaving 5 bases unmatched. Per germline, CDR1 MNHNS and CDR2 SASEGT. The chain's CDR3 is CASSLRDRSYEQYF. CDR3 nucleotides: TGTGCCAGCAGCCTCCGGGACAGGTCCTACGAGCAGTACTTC.

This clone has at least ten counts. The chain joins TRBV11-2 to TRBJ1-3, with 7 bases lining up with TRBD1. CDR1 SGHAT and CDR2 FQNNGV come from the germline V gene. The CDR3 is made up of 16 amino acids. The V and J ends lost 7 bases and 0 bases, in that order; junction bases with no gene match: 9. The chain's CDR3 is CASKQGSFDSGNTIYF. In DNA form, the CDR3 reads TGTGCCAGCAAACAGGGGTCCTTCGACTCTGGAAACACCATATATTTT.

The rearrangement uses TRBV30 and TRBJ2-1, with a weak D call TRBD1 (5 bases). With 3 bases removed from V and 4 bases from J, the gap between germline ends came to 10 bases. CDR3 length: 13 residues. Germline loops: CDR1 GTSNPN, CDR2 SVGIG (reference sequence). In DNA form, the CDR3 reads TGTGCCTGGAGCCCCAGGGCTTACAATGAGCAGTTCTTC. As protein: CAWSPRAYNEQFF.

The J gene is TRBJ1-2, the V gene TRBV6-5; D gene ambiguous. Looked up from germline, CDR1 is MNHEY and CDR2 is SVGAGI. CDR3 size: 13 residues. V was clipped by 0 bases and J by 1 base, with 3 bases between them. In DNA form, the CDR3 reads TGTGCCAGCAGTTACTCGAATAACTATGGCTACACCTTC. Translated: CASSYSNNYGYTF.

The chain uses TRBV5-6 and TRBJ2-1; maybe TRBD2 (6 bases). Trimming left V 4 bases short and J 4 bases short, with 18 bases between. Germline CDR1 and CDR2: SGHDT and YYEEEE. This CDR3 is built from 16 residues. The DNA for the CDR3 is TGTGCCAGCAGCCCTCCGGGGGAAGGTCTGTACAATGAGCAGTTCTTC. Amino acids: CASSPPGEGLYNEQFF. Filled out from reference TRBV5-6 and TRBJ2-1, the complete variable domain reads DAGVTQSPTHLIKTRGQQVTLRCSPKSGHDTVSWYQQALGQGPQFIFQYYEEEERQRGNFPDRFSGHQFPNYSSELNVNALLLGDSALYLCASSPPGEGLYNEQFFGPGTRLTVL.

The CDR3 bases are TGTGCCAGCAGCTTAGGGTTTAGGACAGAAGAGACCCAGTACTTC. It specifies CASSLGFRTEETQYF. This chain links TRBV11-2 with TRBJ2-5; maybe TRBD1 (6 bases). Germline values: CDR1 SGHAT, CDR2 FQNNGV. V dropped 1 base and J dropped 3 bases, with 12 bases sitting between them. The CDR3 covers 15 residues.

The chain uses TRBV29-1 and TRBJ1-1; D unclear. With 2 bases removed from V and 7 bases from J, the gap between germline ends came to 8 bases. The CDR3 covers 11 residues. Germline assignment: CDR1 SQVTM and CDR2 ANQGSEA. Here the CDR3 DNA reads TGCAGCGTTGAAACACGGCTTGAAGCTTTCTTT. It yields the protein CSVETRLEAFF.

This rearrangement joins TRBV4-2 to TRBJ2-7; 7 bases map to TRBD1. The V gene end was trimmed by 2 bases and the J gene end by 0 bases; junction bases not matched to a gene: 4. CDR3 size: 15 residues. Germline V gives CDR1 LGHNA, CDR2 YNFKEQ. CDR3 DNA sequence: TGTGCCAGCAGCCAATACCGGGACAGCTCCTACGAGCAGTACTTC. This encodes CASSQYRDSSYEQYF.

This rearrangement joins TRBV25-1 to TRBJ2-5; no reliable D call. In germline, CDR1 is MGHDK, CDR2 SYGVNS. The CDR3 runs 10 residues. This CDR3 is CATERETQYF. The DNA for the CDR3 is TGTGCTACGGAGAGGGAGACCCAGTACTTC.

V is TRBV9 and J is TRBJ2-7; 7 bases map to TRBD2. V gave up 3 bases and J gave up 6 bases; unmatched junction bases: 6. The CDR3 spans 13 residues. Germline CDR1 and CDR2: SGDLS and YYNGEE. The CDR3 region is CASSAGGGGEQYF. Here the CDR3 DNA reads TGTGCCAGCAGCGCCGGCGGGGGTGGCGAGCAGTACTTC.

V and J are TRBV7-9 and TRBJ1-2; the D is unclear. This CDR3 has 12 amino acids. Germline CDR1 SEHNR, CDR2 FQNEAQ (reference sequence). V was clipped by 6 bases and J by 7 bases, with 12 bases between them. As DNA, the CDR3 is TGTGCCAGCAGTGGACCCGGCACTGGCTACACCTTC. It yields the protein CASSGPGTGYTF.

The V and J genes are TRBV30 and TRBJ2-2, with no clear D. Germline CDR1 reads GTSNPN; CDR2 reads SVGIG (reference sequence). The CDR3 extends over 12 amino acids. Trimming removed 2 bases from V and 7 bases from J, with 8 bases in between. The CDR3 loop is CAWSPLSGELFF. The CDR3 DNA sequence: TGTGCCTGGAGTCCCTTGAGCGGGGAGCTGTTTTTT.

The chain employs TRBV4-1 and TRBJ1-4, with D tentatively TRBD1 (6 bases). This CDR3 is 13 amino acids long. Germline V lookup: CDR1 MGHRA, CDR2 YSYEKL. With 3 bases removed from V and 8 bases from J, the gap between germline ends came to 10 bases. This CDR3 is CASSHGGWEKLFF. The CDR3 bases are TGCGCCAGCAGCCACGGGGGCTGGGAAAAACTGTTTTTT.